This TCR beta chain originates from a study of tumor and adjacent non-tumor tissue in lung cancer. Looking at the study overall: On average, productive TCRbeta reads reached some 4.2 million per sample.

The study, taken as a whole, reports: Tumor tissue had significantly higher TCR diversity than normal lung. In normal lung, the top 100 clones were significantly more dominant than in tumor.

TCRbeta libraries were built with three rounds of nested PCR, modified from ARM-PCR. TCRdb re-called the multiplex PCR reads through MiXCR, storing one row per CDR3 protein. The table has 35,000 to 55,000 distinct CDR3 sequences, 60% seen once. No cell sorting was done before RNA was extracted from the tissue. More than 3 cm separated this lung sample from the edge of the tumor. The CDR3 has 12 residues. Germline V gene sequence: CDR1 MDHEN, CDR2 SYDVKM. As regards this clonotype: Its matching antigen is unknown.

The gene calls are TRBV28 and TRBJ2-1, with unresolved D. The source is a man in his fifties with non-small cell lung cancer. Input material: distant non-tumor lung tissue. The CDR3 is CVSSGRWNEQFF. The DNA for the CDR3 is TGTGTTAGCAGTGGCAGGTGGAATGAGCAGTTCTTC.